Below, 13 T cell receptor beta chains from the same sample are listed, as sequenced in a study of T cells in women clearing cervical HPV infection (dated by TCRdb to the late 2010s). Receptor libraries were prepared by the immunoSEQ multiplex PCR assay. In its TCRdb copy, this immuneACCESS table keeps in-frame sequences only and misses some clones. Where compared with another copy, unresolved V genes explain less than half of these, and the others have no known cause. The table for this sample shows roughly 14,000 clones. Around 20% of the sample lies in the top ten. Sequencing was done on a sample of blood buffy coat. Source of these receptors: a woman aged 18 to 75 with a cervical HPV16 infection that either progressed to CIN3+ or cleared (not recorded which).

About this clone itself: The read is 3 residues too short to cover the CDR3 end, so that end is filled in from the germline J gene. The chain recombines TRBV11-3 with TRBJ2-7, with D uncertain. The germline V gene encodes CDR1 SGHNT and CDR2 YENEEA. Trimming shortened V by 4 bases and J by 4 bases, and 8 bases separated the two germline ends. The CDR3 sequence is 12 residues long. CDR3 protein: CASSSQEYEQYF. CDR3 bases read: TGTGCCAGCAGCTCCCAGGAATACGAG.

CDR3 sequence: CASSPGQGGIYGQYF. The covered CDR3 bases are TGTGCCAGCAGCCCGGGACAGGGGGGAATCTATGGT. The chain has TRBV7-9 and TRBJ2-4, with TRBD1 matching 11 bases. The CDR3 goes on 3 residues after the read ends, and that part is filled in from the germline J gene. This CDR3 is built from 15 residues. Germline CDR1 is SEHNR and CDR2 is FQNEAQ (reference sequence).

As to this clone: The read falls 3 residues short of the CDR3 end, and the missing part is taken from the germline J gene. The chain has TRBV7-2 and TRBJ2-1; 8 nucleotides line up with TRBD2. Germline loops: CDR1 SGHTA, CDR2 FQGNSA. V lost 1 base to trimming and J lost 6 bases; unmatched junction nucleotides: 2. This CDR3 contains 14 residues. This CDR3 reads CASSLGTSSNEQFF. Partial CDR3 DNA: TGTGCCAGCAGCTTAGGGACTAGCAGCAATGAG.

A word on this clone: The CDR3 is cut off 3 residues early in the read; its end comes from the germline J gene. The gene calls are TRBV11-2 and TRBJ1-1; D is undetermined. CDR1 SGHAT and CDR2 FQNNGV come from the germline V gene. The CDR3 is 14 residues long. V lost 1 base to trimming and J lost 3 bases, with 9 bases between them. The CDR3 bases that were read are TGTGCCAGCAGCTTAGCCGGCAGCGACACTGAA. As protein: CASSLAGSDTE. The CDR3 reads in full as CASSLAGSDTEAFF.

With respect to this clone: The sequenced fragment ends 3 residues before the CDR3 boundary, so the rest is inferred from the germline J gene. The genes are TRBV10-3 and TRBJ2-2; 7 nucleotides line up with TRBD1. Germline V lookup: CDR1 ENHRY, CDR2 SYGVKD. Trimming removed 11 bases from V and 4 bases from J; junction bases left unmatched: 10. CDR3 length: 14 residues. Partial CDR3 DNA: TGTGCCGTTAATCAGGGGGAGAGCACCGGGGAG. Translation gives CAVNQGESTGE. The entire CDR3 reads CAVNQGESTGELFF.

This clone is classed as medium-sized by frequency. The CDR3 end lies 3 residues beyond the end of the read and is filled in from the germline J gene. This chain links TRBV10-1 with TRBJ1-5, with 7 bases identical to TRBD1. The CDR3 loop spans 14 amino acids. Trimming at V came to 9 bases and at J to 1 base, leaving 6 bases not matched to a gene. The germline CDR1 and CDR2 sequences are WNHNN and SYGVQD (reference sequence). CDR3 sequence: CASGEGGSNQPQHF. The DNA read from the CDR3 is TGCGCCAGTGGAGAAGGGGGCAGCAATCAGCCC.

About this clone itself: The observed sequence ends 3 residues before the CDR3 terminus, with the missing tail filled in from the germline J gene. V usage is TRBV5-1 and J usage is TRBJ2-2, with TRBD1 matching over 7 bases. CDR1 SGHRS and CDR2 YFSETQ come from the germline V gene. This CDR3 has 15 residues. The CDR3 protein is CASSHRDSFNEKLFF. CDR3 DNA (partial): TGCGCCAGCAGTCACCGGGACAGTTTTAATGAAAAG. The complete variable domain, with remaining parts taken from reference TRBV5-1 and TRBJ2-2, reads KAGVTQTPRYLIKTRGQQVTLSCSPISGHRSVSWYQQTPGQGLQFLFEYFSETQRNKGNFPGRFSGRQFSNSRSEMNVSTLELGDSALYLCASSHRDSFNEKLFFGEGSRLTVL.

A note on this clone: This CDR3 is also generated by other DNA sequences in the sample. This CDR3 reads CSASFTGNTIYF. The DNA read from the CDR3 is TGCAGCGCTTCCTTTACAGGGAACACC. The rearrangement joins TRBV29-1 to TRBJ1-3; maybe TRBD1 (6 bases). The missing CDR3 end, 3 residues past where the read stops, is filled in from the germline J gene. This CDR3 has 12 amino acids. The V and J ends lost 7 bases and 7 bases respectively, with 14 bases between them. Germline V gene lookup returns CDR1 SQVTM and CDR2 ANQGSEA. The variable domain in full, with the rest retrieved from reference TRBV29-1 and TRBJ1-3, is SAVISQKPSRDICQRGTSLTIQCQVDSQVTMMFWYRQQPGQSLTLIATANQGSEATYESGFVIDKFPISRPNLTFSTLTVSNMSPEDSSIYLCSASFTGNTIYFGEGSWLTVV.

On this clone: The CDR3 end is not reached by the read, which stops 3 residues before it; the germline J gene fills it in. The V and J genes are TRBV5-5 and TRBJ2-3; 7 bases map to TRBD1. Per germline, CDR1 SGHKS and CDR2 YYEKEE (reference sequence). The CDR3 is 14 amino acids. Incomplete CDR3 DNA: TGTGCCAGCGGCCGACAGGGTGAGGGTGAGACG. It codes for CASGRQGEGET. The complete CDR3 protein is CASGRQGEGETQYF.

Concerning this clone itself: Coverage ceases 3 residues before the CDR3 finishes, and the germline J gene fills in the end. The chain combines TRBV10-3 with TRBJ1-1; 8 bases align to TRBD1. Germline lookup yields CDR1 ENHRY and CDR2 SYGVKD. V shed 4 bases and J 1 base; nucleotides not matched to a gene: 2. This CDR3 contains 14 residues. This chain's CDR3 is CAISGGQENTEAFF. The CDR3 DNA, read in part, is TGTGCCATCAGTGGGGGACAGGAGAACACTGAA.

Its frequency marks this clone as medium-sized (0.01 to 0.1%). The missing CDR3 end, 3 residues past where the read stops, is filled in from the germline J gene. This chain joins TRBV7-9 and TRBJ2-4, with a tentative D call TRBD1 (6 bases). The CDR3 totals 15 residues. The germline V and J ends were trimmed by 5 bases and 6 bases, with 17 bases remaining between them. The V gene's germline CDR1 is SEHNR and CDR2 FQNEAQ (reference sequence). Here the CDR3 reads CASSQWQGLGNIQYF. CDR3 DNA, as far as it was read: TGTGCCAGCAGCCAATGGCAGGGGCTGGGAAACATT.

Remarks on this clone: The read terminates 3 residues ahead of where the CDR3 ends, so the germline J gene completes it. The chain uses TRBV5-5 and TRBJ2-2, with D unclear. V was pared by 4 bases and J by 0 bases, with 7 bases between. Germline CDR1 SGHKS, CDR2 YYEKEE (reference sequence). This CDR3 is 14 amino acids long. The CDR3 DNA, read in part, is TGTGCCAGCAGCCCGCGATCGAACACCGGGGAG. Translated, it gives CASSPRSNTGE. The entire CDR3 protein is CASSPRSNTGELFF.

A word on this clone: The observed sequence ends 3 residues before the CDR3 terminus, with the missing tail filled in from the germline J gene. The V call is TRBV5-4, the J call TRBJ1-1, with D possibly matching TRBD1 (6 bases). V dropped 4 bases and J dropped 7 bases, with 20 bases sitting between them. Germline V gene data show CDR1 as SGHNT and CDR2 as YYREEE (reference sequence). The CDR3 runs 15 residues. This CDR3 is CASSRAGTTRLEAFF. CDR3 DNA, as far as it was read: TGTGCCAGCAGCCGAGCGGGGACAACCCGCCTTGAA.